This entry describes one TCR beta chain. This specimen comes from a study of blood T cell repertoires in COVID-19. Produced via immunoSEQ multiplex PCR; TCRdb's table is partial and in-frame only. The table records tens of thousands of clones, about 85% of them present only once. CDR3 length: 11 residues. Germline V gene data show CDR1 as SGHTA and CDR2 as FQGNSA. V was pared by 5 bases and J by 14 bases, with 7 bases of the junction left unmatched. The TCR sequence derives from a woman aged 50 to 60 with COVID-19, enrolled during active disease. The chain uses TRBV7-2 and TRBJ2-5; 8 bases are shared with TRBD1. The sample consisted of peripheral blood. The CDR3 nucleotides are TGTGCCAGCAGCATCCGGGACAGGCCTTACTTC. This sequence encodes CASSIRDRPYF.